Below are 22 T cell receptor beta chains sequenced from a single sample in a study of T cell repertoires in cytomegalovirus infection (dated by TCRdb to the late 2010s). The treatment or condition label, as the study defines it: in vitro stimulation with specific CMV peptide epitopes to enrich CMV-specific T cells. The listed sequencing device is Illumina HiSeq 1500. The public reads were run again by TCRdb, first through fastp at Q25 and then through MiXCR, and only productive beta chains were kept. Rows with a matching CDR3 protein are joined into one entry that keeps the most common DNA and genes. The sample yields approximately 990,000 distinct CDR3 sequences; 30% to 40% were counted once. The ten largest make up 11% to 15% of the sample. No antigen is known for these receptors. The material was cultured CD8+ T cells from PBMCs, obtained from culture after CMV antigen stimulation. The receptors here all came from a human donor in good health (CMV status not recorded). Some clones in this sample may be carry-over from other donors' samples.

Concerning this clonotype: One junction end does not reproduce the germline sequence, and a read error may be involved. The DNA for the CDR3 is TGTGCCAGCAGTCAAGGGGGGGGGGGCACTGAAGCTTTCTTT. Residues: CASSQGGGGTEAFF. The chain carries TRBV14 and TRBJ1-1; D perhaps matches TRBD1 (6 bases). Germline loops: CDR1 SGHDN, CDR2 FVKESK. This CDR3 is built from 14 residues.

The CDR3: CATQTGLMYEQYV. The DNA of the CDR3 is TGTGCCACCCAGACCGGGCTCATGTACGAGCAGTACGTC. This chain connects TRBV6-1 to TRBJ2-7; D is ambiguous. Germline assignment: CDR1 MNHNS and CDR2 SASEGT. Trimming took 10 bases from V and 4 from J, leaving 17 bases between them. The CDR3 runs to 13 residues.

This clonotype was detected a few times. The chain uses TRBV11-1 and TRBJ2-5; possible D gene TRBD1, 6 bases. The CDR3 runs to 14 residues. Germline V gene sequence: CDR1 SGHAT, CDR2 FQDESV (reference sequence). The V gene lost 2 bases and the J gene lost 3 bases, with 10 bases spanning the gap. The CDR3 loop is CASSLFAGEETQYF. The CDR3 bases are TGTGCCAGCAGCTTATTTGCAGGGGAAGAGACCCAGTACTTC.

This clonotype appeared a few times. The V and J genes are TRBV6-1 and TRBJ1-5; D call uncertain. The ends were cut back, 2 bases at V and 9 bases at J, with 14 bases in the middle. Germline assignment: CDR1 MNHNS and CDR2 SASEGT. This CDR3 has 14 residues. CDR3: CASSEFAGMGPQHF. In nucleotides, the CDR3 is TGTGCCAGCAGTGAATTCGCGGGTATGGGGCCCCAGCATTTT.

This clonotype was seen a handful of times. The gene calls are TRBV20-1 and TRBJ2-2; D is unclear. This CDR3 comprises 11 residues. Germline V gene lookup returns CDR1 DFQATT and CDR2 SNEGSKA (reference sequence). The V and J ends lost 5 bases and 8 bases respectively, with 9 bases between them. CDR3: CSAPRRGELFF. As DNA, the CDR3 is TGCAGTGCTCCTCGTAGGGGGGAGCTGTTTTTT.

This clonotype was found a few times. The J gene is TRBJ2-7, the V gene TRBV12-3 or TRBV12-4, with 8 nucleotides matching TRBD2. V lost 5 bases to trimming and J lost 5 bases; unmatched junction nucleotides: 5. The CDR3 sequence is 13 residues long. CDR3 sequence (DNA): TGTGCCAGCAGTCCCGGACTAGCCCACGAGCAGTACTTC. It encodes CASSPGLAHEQYF.

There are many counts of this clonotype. DNA of the CDR3: TGTGCCAGCAGTTACGATAGGCCTTCCGGGGAGCAGTACTTC. This sequence encodes CASSYDRPSGEQYF. J is TRBJ2-7 and V is TRBV6-5; unclear D gene. V lost 2 bases, J lost 7 bases, and 15 bases lay in between. Per the germline V gene, CDR1 is MNHEY and CDR2 is SVGAGI. This CDR3 is built from 14 residues.

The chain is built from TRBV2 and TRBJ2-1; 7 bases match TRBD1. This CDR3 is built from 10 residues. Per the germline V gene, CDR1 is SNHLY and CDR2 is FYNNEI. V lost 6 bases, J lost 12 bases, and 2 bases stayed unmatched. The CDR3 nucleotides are TGTGCCAGCAGGAACAGGGGGCAGTTCTTC. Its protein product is CASRNRGQFF. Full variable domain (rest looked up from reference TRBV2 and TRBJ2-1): EPEVTQTPSHQVTQMGQEVILRCVPISNHLYFYWYRQILGQKVEFLVSFYNNEISEKSEIFDDQFSVERPDGSNFTLKIRSTKLEDSAMYFCASRNRGQFFGPGTRLTVL.

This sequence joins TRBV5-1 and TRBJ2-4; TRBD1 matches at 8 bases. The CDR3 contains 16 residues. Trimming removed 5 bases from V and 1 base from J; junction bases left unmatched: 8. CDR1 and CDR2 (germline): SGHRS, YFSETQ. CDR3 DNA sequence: TGCGCCAGCAGACAAGACAGGGGCCGTGCCAAAAACATTCAGTACTTC. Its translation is CASRQDRGRAKNIQYF.

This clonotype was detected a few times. CDR3: CASSLDPAPYNEQFF. The CDR3 DNA reads as TGCGCCAGCAGCTTGGACCCTGCGCCCTACAATGAGCAGTTCTTC. The rearrangement joins TRBV5-1 to TRBJ2-1; D unresolved. Germline CDR1 SGHRS, CDR2 YFSETQ. CDR3 length: 15 residues. The ends were cut back, 0 bases at V and 2 bases at J, with 9 bases in the middle.

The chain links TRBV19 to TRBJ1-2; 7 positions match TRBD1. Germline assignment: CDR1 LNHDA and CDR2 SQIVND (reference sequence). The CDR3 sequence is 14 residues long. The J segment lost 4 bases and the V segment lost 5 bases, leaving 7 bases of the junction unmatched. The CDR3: CASSPGTVTYGYTF. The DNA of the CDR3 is TGTGCCAGTAGTCCTGGGACAGTAACCTATGGCTACACCTTC. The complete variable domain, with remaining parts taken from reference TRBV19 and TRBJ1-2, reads DGGITQSPKYLFRKEGQNVTLSCEQNLNHDAMYWYRQDPGQGLRLIYYSQIVNDFQKGDIAEGYSVSREKKESFPLTVTSAQKNPTAFYLCASSPGTVTYGYTFGSGTRLTVV.

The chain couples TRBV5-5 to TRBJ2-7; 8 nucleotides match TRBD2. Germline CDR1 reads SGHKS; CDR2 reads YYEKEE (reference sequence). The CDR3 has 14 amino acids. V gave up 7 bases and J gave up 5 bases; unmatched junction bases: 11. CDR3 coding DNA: TGTGCCAGCGACCTGAGCGGGGGTTTAGACGAGCAGTACTTC. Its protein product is CASDLSGGLDEQYF.

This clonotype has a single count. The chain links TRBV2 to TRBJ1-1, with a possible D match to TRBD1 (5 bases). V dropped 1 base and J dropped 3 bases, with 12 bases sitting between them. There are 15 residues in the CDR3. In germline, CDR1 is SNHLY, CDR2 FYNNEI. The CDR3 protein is CASSEVWGDHTEAFF. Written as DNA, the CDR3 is TGTGCCAGCAGTGAAGTTTGGGGGGATCACACTGAAGCTTTCTTT.

The DNA for the CDR3 is TGTGCCAGCAGCTTTAAGACAGGGTTCAACTATGGCTACACCTTC. Its protein product is CASSFKTGFNYGYTF. The gene calls are TRBV6-1 and TRBJ1-2; 7 nucleotides line up with TRBD1. V was clipped by 6 bases and J by 2 bases; unmatched bases: 9. The CDR3 has 15 residues. CDR1 and CDR2 from the germline V gene are MNHNS and SASEGT.

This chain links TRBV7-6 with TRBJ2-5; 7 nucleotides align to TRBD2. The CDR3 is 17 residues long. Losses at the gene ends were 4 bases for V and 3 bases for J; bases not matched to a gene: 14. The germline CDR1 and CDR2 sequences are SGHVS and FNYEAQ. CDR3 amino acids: CASSWLRGTAREETQYF. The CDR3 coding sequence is TGTGCCAGCAGCTGGTTGCGGGGGACCGCTCGAGAAGAGACCCAGTACTTC.

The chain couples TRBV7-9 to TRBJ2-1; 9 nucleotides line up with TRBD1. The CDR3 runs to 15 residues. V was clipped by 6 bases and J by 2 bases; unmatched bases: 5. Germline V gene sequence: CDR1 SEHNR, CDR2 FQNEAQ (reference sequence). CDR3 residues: CASRHRQGAYNEQFF. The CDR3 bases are TGTGCCAGCAGGCACAGACAGGGGGCCTACAATGAGCAGTTCTTC.

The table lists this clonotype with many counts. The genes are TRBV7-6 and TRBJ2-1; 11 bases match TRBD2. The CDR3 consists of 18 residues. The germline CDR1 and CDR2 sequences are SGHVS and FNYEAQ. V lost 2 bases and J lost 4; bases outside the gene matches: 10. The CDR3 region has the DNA TGTGCCAGCAGCTTAAGACCGTCTAGCGGGGGGTATTACAATGAGCAGTTCTTC. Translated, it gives CASSLRPSSGGYYNEQFF. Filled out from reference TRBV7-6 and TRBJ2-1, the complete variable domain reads GAGVSQSPRYKVTKRGQDVALRCDPISGHVSLYWYRQALGQGPEFLTYFNYEAQQDKSGLPNDRFSAERPEGSISTLTIQRTEQRDSAMYRCASSLRPSSGGYYNEQFFGPGTRLTVL.

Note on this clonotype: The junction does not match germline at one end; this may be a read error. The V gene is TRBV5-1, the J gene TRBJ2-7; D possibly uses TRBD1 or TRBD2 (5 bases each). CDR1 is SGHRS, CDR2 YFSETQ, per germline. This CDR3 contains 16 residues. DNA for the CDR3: TGCGCCAGCAGCTTGGCTGCCGGGACCTCCTCCCACGAGCAGTACTTC. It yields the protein CASSLAAGTSSHEQYF. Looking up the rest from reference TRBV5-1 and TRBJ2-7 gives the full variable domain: KAGVTQTPRYLIKTRGQQVTLSCSPISGHRSVSWYQQTPGQGLQFLFEYFSETQRNKGNFPGRFSGRQFSNSRSEMNVSTLELGDSALYLCASSLAAGTSSHEQYFGPGTRLTVT.

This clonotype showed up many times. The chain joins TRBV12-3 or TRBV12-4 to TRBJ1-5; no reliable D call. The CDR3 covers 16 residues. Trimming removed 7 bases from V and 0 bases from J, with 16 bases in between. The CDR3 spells CASTWAPDYSNQPQHF. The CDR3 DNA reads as TGTGCCAGCACCTGGGCCCCAGATTATAGCAATCAGCCCCAGCATTTT.

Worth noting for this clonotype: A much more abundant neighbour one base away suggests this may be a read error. The CDR3 sequence: CVSSADREPNTIYF. The DNA of the CDR3 is TGTGTCAGCAGCGCAGACAGAGAGCCAAACACCATATATTTT. V and J are TRBV5-4 and TRBJ1-3; D is possibly TRBD1 (5 bases). Germline CDR1 reads SGHNT; CDR2 reads YYREEE (reference sequence). The CDR3 extends over 14 amino acids.

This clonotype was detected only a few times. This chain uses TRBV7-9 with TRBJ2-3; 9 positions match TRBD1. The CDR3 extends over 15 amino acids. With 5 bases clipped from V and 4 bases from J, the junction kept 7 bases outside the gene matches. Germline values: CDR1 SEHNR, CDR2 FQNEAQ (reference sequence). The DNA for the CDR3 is TGTGCCAGCAGCCACCGGGACAGGGAGCCAGATACGCAGTATTTT. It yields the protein CASSHRDREPDTQYF.

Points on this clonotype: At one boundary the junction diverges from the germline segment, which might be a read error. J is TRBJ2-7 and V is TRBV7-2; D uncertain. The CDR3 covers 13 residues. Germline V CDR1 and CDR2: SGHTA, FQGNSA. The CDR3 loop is CAGSLFQTYEQYF. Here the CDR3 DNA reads TGTGCCGGCAGCTTATTCCAGACCTACGAGCAGTACTTC. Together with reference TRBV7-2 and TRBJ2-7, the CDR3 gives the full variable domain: GAGVSQSPSNKVTEKGKDVELRCDPISGHTALYWYRQSLGQGLEFLIYFQGNSAPDKSGLPSDRFSAERTGGSVSTLTIQRTQQEDSAVYLCAGSLFQTYEQYFGPGTRLTVT.